The rows below give T cell receptor beta chains drawn from one sample of a study of response to subunit inactivated influenza vaccine. From the RT-PCR reads, TCRdb called clonotypes with MiXCR, one entry per CDR3 protein. The repertoire holds about 800,000 distinct CDR3 sequences, with 20% to 25% as singletons. Specimen: PBMCs from blood, collected approximately 5 days after vaccination. The receptors shown here come from a man aged 45-60 years who received an inactivated influenza vaccine. The conserved cysteine and the conserved F or W are not part of the CDR3 here. The order of the fields is CDR3 length, J gene, V gene, CDR3 protein.

>12|TRBJ2-2|TRBV29-1
STQGLANTGELF
>14|TRBJ2-3|TRBV5-1
ASSLVRGATTDTQY
>15|TRBJ2-1|TRBV6-2/TRBV6-3
ASSSLAGGLSYNEQF
>12|TRBJ1-1|TRBV5-1
ASNNLLGNTEAF
>13|TRBJ2-7|TRBV6-2/TRBV6-3
ASSYSMGTLDEQY
>15|TRBJ2-2|TRBV12-3/TRBV12-4
ASSLATARTYTGELF
>12|TRBJ2-3|TRBV4-3
ASSQDSGKDTQY
>16|TRBJ2-2|TRBV10-3
AISGTGGRGKNTGELF
>14|TRBJ2-5|TRBV12-3/TRBV12-4
ASSYGKTGGRETQY
>15|TRBJ2-3|TRBV12-3/TRBV12-4
ASSSGTGVFSTDTQY
>13|TRBJ2-1|TRBV5-1
ASSLAGLRYNEQF
>13|TRBJ2-2|TRBV18
ASSTSRTAEGELF
>12|TRBJ2-7|TRBV29-1
SVTPPGQGYEQY
>15|TRBJ1-1|TRBV3-1
ASSQETWGQLNTEAF
>13|TRBJ1-4|TRBV7-8
ASSFSRALGEKLF
>12|TRBJ1-4|TRBV4-2
ASSQDPQGEKLF
>11|TRBJ1-1|TRBV20-1
SARGTRGTEAF
>11|TRBJ1-1|TRBV10-3
AISVQGNTEAF
>12|TRBJ2-1|TRBV4-3
ASSQGQSDNEQF
>18|TRBJ2-7|TRBV11-2
ASSLEPGLAGVASAYEQD
>15|TRBJ2-2|TRBV2
ASSEAPGQGNTGELF
>12|TRBJ2-5|TRBV12-3/TRBV12-4
ASYRRGAGETQY
>16|TRBJ2-5|TRBV5-1
ASSGKLAGDNFGETQY
>10|TRBJ2-1|TRBV6-1
ASSDWDSEQF
>11|TRBJ2-5|TRBV20-1
SARVRAEETQY
>14|TRBJ2-7|TRBV4-2
ASSQASRQGAYEQY
>10|TRBJ2-3|TRBV20-1
SASRGGDTQY
>10|TRBJ1-2|TRBV7-8
ASSLTKGGYT